This TCR beta chain derives from a study of cytomegalovirus exposure and HLA in healthy donors. V lost 4 bases to trimming and J lost 5 bases; unmatched junction nucleotides: 7. Germline assignment: CDR1 MNHEY and CDR2 SMNVEV (reference sequence). This CDR3 comprises 14 residues. With 60 Vbeta and 13 Jbeta primers, the PCR was carried out. Libraries were prepared by immunoSEQ multiplex PCR; TCRdb keeps only in-frame clonotypes and omits some of them. The sample contains some 140,000 clones, 76% of which appear only once. Healthy bone marrow donors supplied every sample. Study results and caveats: Earlier analysis found most TCR beta V segments productive about 87% or about 30% of the time. Most TCR sequences showed up rarely, but some public TCRs showed up in many donors.

Worth noting for this clone: The antigen remains undetermined.

Sequencing used PBMCs. The chain has TRBV27 and TRBJ2-7; 8 nucleotides match TRBD2. This TCR was recovered from a man in his forties in good health and CMV-seronegative. The CDR3 nucleotides read TGTGCCAGCAGTTCTCCTTCGGGAGGGAACGAGCAGTACTTC. It codes for CASSSPSGGNEQYF.